The 19 T cell receptor beta chains in this list originate from one sample, sequenced in a study of blood T cell repertoires in COVID-19. Data came from immunoSEQ multiplex PCR; TCRdb stores just in-frame clones and leaves some out. This sample has approximately 250,000 clones, with 85% to 95% found just once. Source material: peripheral blood. The receptors were sampled from a man aged 30 to 45 with COVID-19, enrolled during active disease.

The chain links TRBV6-5 to TRBJ1-2; D is ambiguous. Germline V gene lookup returns CDR1 MNHEY and CDR2 SVGAGI. The CDR3 has 12 residues. V was trimmed by 8 bases and J by 7 bases, leaving 14 bases between them. CDR3 protein: CASREGSSGYTF. CDR3 DNA: TGTGCCAGCCGGGAGGGATCAAGTGGCTACACCTTC.

The genes are TRBV24-1 and TRBJ1-2, with D perhaps matching TRBD1 (6 bases). This CDR3 has 12 residues. Trimming shortened V by 7 bases and J by 6 bases, and 11 bases separated the two germline ends. Germline-derived CDR1 and CDR2 are KGHDR and SFDVKD. The CDR3 loop is CATRDSSDGYTF. In nucleotides, the CDR3 is TGTGCCACCAGGGACAGCTCCGATGGCTACACCTTC.

V is TRBV6-5 and J is TRBJ1-1, with D perhaps TRBD1 (6 bases). V lost 5 bases and J lost 1, with 8 bases in between. CDR3 size: 13 residues. Germline CDR1 MNHEY, CDR2 SVGAGI. CDR3 residues: CASSHRENTEAFF. The CDR3 DNA reads as TGTGCCAGCAGTCACAGGGAGAACACTGAAGCTTTCTTT.

This chain links TRBV19 with TRBJ1-1; TRBD1 matches at 8 bases. There are 17 residues in the CDR3. Germline V gives CDR1 LNHDA, CDR2 SQIVND (reference sequence). The ends lost 3 bases at V and 2 bases at J; junction bases unmatched: 11. CDR3 protein: CASSIFGSGTGNTEAFF. The CDR3, as DNA: TGTGCCAGTAGTATCTTCGGGTCGGGGACAGGAAACACTGAAGCTTTCTTT.

V and J are TRBV3-1 (or the pseudogene TRBV3-2) and TRBJ1-1; 7 bases are shared with TRBD1. The CDR3 loop spans 13 amino acids. V was pared by 1 base and J by 10 bases, with 6 bases of the junction left unmatched. Germline-derived CDR1 and CDR2 are LGHDT and YNNKEL (reference sequence). CDR3 in amino acids: CASSQGGTVGAFF. CDR3 DNA sequence: TGTGCCAGCAGCCAAGGGGGGACAGTAGGAGCTTTCTTT.

In this sample, this clone turned up once. V is TRBV5-6 and J is TRBJ1-5; 9 bases fit TRBD1. The CDR3 spans 16 residues. The ends lost 1 base at V and 1 base at J; junction bases unmatched: 3. Per the germline V gene, CDR1 is SGHDT and CDR2 is YYEEEE. The CDR3 nucleotides are TGTGCCAGCAGCTTGTCCGGGACAGGGAGCAATCAGCCCCAGCATTTT. The encoded protein is CASSLSGTGSNQPQHF. Using reference TRBV5-6 and TRBJ1-5 for the parts outside the CDR3, the full variable domain is DAGVTQSPTHLIKTRGQQVTLRCSPKSGHDTVSWYQQALGQGPQFIFQYYEEEERQRGNFPDRFSGHQFPNYSSELNVNALLLGDSALYLCASSLSGTGSNQPQHFGDGTRLSIL.

V gene TRBV4-2 combines with J gene TRBJ2-3, with D maybe TRBD2 (5 bases). Trimming shortened V by 1 base and J by 2 bases, and 13 bases separated the two germline ends. From germline, CDR1 is LGHNA and CDR2 YNFKEQ. The CDR3 has 16 residues. CDR3 residues: CASSQVGSRDTDTQYF. The CDR3 nucleotides are TGTGCCAGCAGCCAAGTGGGCTCCCGGGACACAGATACGCAGTATTTT.

The gene calls are TRBV6-1 and TRBJ1-5, with D unresolved. Germline lookup yields CDR1 MNHNS and CDR2 SASEGT. There are 15 residues in the CDR3. Trimming pared 0 bases from V and 6 bases from J, leaving 12 bases between. CDR3 bases: TGTGCCAGCAGTGAAGCGCGGATCCGTAGTCAGCCCCAGCATTTT. Its protein is CASSEARIRSQPQHF.

The chain carries TRBV9 and TRBJ2-1, with 8 bases fitting TRBD1. V lost 2 bases to trimming and J lost 10 bases; unmatched junction nucleotides: 11. The CDR3 runs 15 residues. CDR1 is SGDLS, CDR2 YYNGEE, per germline. This chain's CDR3 is CASSVTGQGFREQFF. The CDR3 DNA is TGTGCCAGCAGCGTGACCGGACAGGGCTTTCGGGAGCAGTTCTTC.

The rearrangement uses TRBV4-1 and TRBJ1-2; D call uncertain. Between the trimmed V and J ends, which lost 0 bases and 8 bases, there was a span of 13 bases. The length of the CDR3 is 14 residues. Germline assignment: CDR1 MGHRA and CDR2 YSYEKL. The CDR3 loop is CASSQDSGVGGYTF. CDR3 DNA: TGCGCCAGCAGCCAAGATTCCGGGGTGGGGGGCTACACCTTC.

The CDR3 sequence is CASSLVYSSGGAGSYNEQFF. CDR3 DNA sequence: TGTGCCAGCAGCTTAGTCTACTCTAGCGGGGGGGCCGGGTCCTACAATGAGCAGTTCTTC. The rearrangement links TRBV7-6 to TRBJ2-1; 12 nucleotides match TRBD2. Germline CDR1 and CDR2: SGHVS and FNYEAQ. This CDR3 has 20 residues. With 1 base clipped from V and 1 base from J, the junction kept 11 bases outside the gene matches. The entire variable domain, with the rest obtained from reference TRBV7-6 and TRBJ2-1, is as follows: GAGVSQSPRYKVTKRGQDVALRCDPISGHVSLYWYRQALGQGPEFLTYFNYEAQQDKSGLPNDRFSAERPEGSISTLTIQRTEQRDSAMYRCASSLVYSSGGAGSYNEQFFGPGTRLTVL.

The chain links TRBV15 to TRBJ2-1, with 9 nucleotides matching TRBD1. Germline V CDR1 and CDR2: LNHNV, YYDKDF (reference sequence). The CDR3 is 17 amino acids. Germline trimming cut 3 bases from V and 2 bases from J; bases unmatched to any gene: 8. The CDR3 DNA is TGTGCCACCAGCAGCCCACCCGGGACAGGGCCCTACAATGAGCAGTTCTTC. Protein: CATSSPPGTGPYNEQFF.

The chain joins TRBV12-3 or TRBV12-4 to TRBJ1-1; D may be TRBD1 (5 bases). The CDR3 totals 13 residues. Trimming stripped 7 bases from V and 1 base from J, with 10 bases between. The chain's CDR3 is CASNLGQNTEAFF. The DNA for the CDR3 is TGTGCCAGCAACCTAGGACAGAACACTGAAGCTTTCTTT.

V usage is TRBV2 and J usage is TRBJ2-1; D is undetermined. The CDR3 loop spans 14 amino acids. Trimming pared 3 bases from V and 3 bases from J, leaving 9 bases between. Germline V gene sequence: CDR1 SNHLY, CDR2 FYNNEI. DNA for the CDR3: TGTGCCAGCAGTGACCGCGGCAGCTACAATGAGCAGTTCTTC. The encoded protein is CASSDRGSYNEQFF. Full variable domain (outside the CDR3, taken from reference TRBV2 and TRBJ2-1): EPEVTQTPSHQVTQMGQEVILRCVPISNHLYFYWYRQILGQKVEFLVSFYNNEISEKSEIFDDQFSVERPDGSNFTLKIRSTKLEDSAMYFCASSDRGSYNEQFFGPGTRLTVL.

The rearrangement uses TRBV5-6 and TRBJ1-1; D is unresolved. The length of the CDR3 is 14 residues. The germline gives CDR1 SGHDT, CDR2 YYEEEE. The V gene lost 4 bases and the J gene lost 0 bases, with 10 bases spanning the gap. The CDR3 protein is CASSPTIMNTEAFF. CDR3 nucleotides: TGTGCCAGCAGCCCGACTATAATGAACACTGAAGCTTTCTTT.

The chain links TRBV5-4 to TRBJ2-3; a weak D match, TRBD1 (6 bases). V gave up 2 bases and J gave up 6 bases, with 13 bases separating them. This CDR3 comprises 14 residues. Germline V CDR1 and CDR2: SGHNT, YYREEE (reference sequence). This CDR3 reads CASSLPGDWDTQYF. In DNA form, the CDR3 reads TGTGCCAGCAGCTTACCAGGGGATTGGGATACGCAGTATTTT.

The rearrangement links TRBV11-2 to TRBJ2-2; D ambiguous. The V end lost 3 bases, the J end lost 6 bases, and 14 bases lay between the germline ends. This CDR3 region has 15 residues. CDR1 is SGHAT and CDR2 is FQNNGV in the germline V gene. This CDR3 is CASSFERRVAGELFF. The CDR3 DNA sequence: TGTGCCAGCAGCTTCGAGAGGCGCGTGGCCGGGGAGCTGTTTTTT.

This clone was observed a single time. V gene TRBV3-1 (or the pseudogene TRBV3-2) combines with J gene TRBJ2-6; the match to TRBD1 covers 7 bases. J lost 4 bases, V lost 4 bases, and 4 bases had no gene match. Germline CDR1 and CDR2: LGHDT and YNNKEL (reference sequence). The CDR3 loop spans 15 amino acids. Here the CDR3 DNA reads TGTGCCAGCAGCCTACAGGGGAGCGGGGCCAACGTCCTGACTTTC. It specifies CASSLQGSGANVLTF.

This chain connects TRBV3-1 (or the pseudogene TRBV3-2) to TRBJ2-3, with D maybe TRBD2 (6 bases). The CDR3 consists of 15 residues. The V end lost 5 bases, the J end lost 3 bases, and 15 bases lay between the germline ends. Per the germline V gene, CDR1 is LGHDT and CDR2 is YNNKEL (reference sequence). The CDR3 sequence is CASSRSTGVTDTQYF. The CDR3, as DNA: TGTGCCAGCAGCAGATCTACGGGGGTTACAGATACGCAGTATTTT.